The 16 T cell receptor beta chains presented below share a single source sample, sequenced in a study of blood T cell repertoires in COVID-19. Here immunoSEQ multiplex PCR was the method, and the copy in TCRdb shows in-frame clones only, minus some. The data contain a few hundred thousand clones, approximately 91% of them seen just once; the ten biggest clones take up about 1.5%. Specimen: PBMCs or T cells enriched from blood (not recorded which). Receptors were obtained from a young woman who had been exposed to COVID-19.

V gene TRBV2 combines with J gene TRBJ1-1, with D tentatively TRBD1 (5 bases). The CDR3 has 14 residues. Germline CDR1 and CDR2: SNHLY and FYNNEI. Trimming cost V 1 base and J 4 bases, with 10 bases left between them. The CDR3 coding sequence is TGTGCCAGCAGTGAAGAATTCGGGGGCACTGAAGCTTTCTTT. Protein sequence: CASSEEFGGTEAFF.

The chain recombines TRBV6-5 with TRBJ1-1, with D possibly being TRBD1 (5 bases). The CDR3 consists of 13 residues. The V gene's germline CDR1 is MNHEY and CDR2 SVGAGI. Trimming removed 2 bases from V and 5 bases from J, with 9 bases in between. The CDR3 coding sequence is TGTGCCAGCAGTTACGCGGGGGGGACTGAAGCTTTCTTT. It specifies CASSYAGGTEAFF.

This clone was counted a few times. The CDR3 sequence: CASSLGGIGSEQYF. The DNA of the CDR3 is TGTGCCAGCAGCTTGGGCGGGATCGGGAGCGAGCAGTACTTC. The V and J genes are TRBV7-2 and TRBJ2-7; tentative D call: TRBD2 (6 bases). Trimming took 3 bases from V and 6 from J, leaving 15 bases between them. Looked up from germline, CDR1 is SGHTA and CDR2 is FQGNSA. The CDR3 spans 14 residues. Looking up the rest from reference TRBV7-2 and TRBJ2-7 gives the full variable domain: GAGVSQSPSNKVTEKGKDVELRCDPISGHTALYWYRQSLGQGLEFLIYFQGNSAPDKSGLPSDRFSAERTGGSVSTLTIQRTQQEDSAVYLCASSLGGIGSEQYFGPGTRLTVT.

The chain couples TRBV18 to TRBJ1-5; 10 nucleotides match TRBD1. J gave up 1 base and V 0 bases, and 6 bases lay outside the gene matches. In germline, CDR1 is KGHSH, CDR2 LQKENI. The CDR3 consists of 18 residues. In DNA form, the CDR3 reads TGTGCCAGCTCACCACCGGGACAGGGGCCTGGGAGCAATCAGCCCCAGCATTTT. Translation: CASSPPGQGPGSNQPQHF.

The genes are TRBV12-5 and TRBJ1-2; D remains ambiguous. CDR1 LGHNT and CDR2 FRNRAP come from the germline V gene. CDR3 length: 12 residues. V lost 1 base to trimming and J lost 4 bases, with 4 bases between them. The chain's CDR3 is CASGLGGYGYTF. In DNA form, the CDR3 reads TGTGCTAGTGGTTTGGGAGGCTATGGCTACACCTTC.

This chain links TRBV7-9 with TRBJ2-7, with TRBD2 matching 8 bases. The ends lost 3 bases at V and 0 bases at J; junction bases unmatched: 13. Germline values: CDR1 SEHNR, CDR2 FQNEAQ (reference sequence). There are 18 residues in the CDR3. The CDR3 nucleotides read TGTGCCAGCAGCTTGACCCCTGGAACTAGCGGTTACTCCTACGAGCAGTACTTC. This sequence encodes CASSLTPGTSGYSYEQYF.

This CDR3 reads CASSNGEGGAEAFF. In nucleotides, the CDR3 is TGTGCCAGCAGCAATGGGGAGGGTGGGGCTGAAGCTTTCTTT. The V and J genes are TRBV5-8 and TRBJ1-1; D ambiguous. V lost 4 bases and J 6 bases, leaving 16 bases between the germline ends. Germline lookup yields CDR1 SGHTS and CDR2 YDEGEE. CDR3 length: 14 residues.

CDR3 sequence (DNA): TGTGCCTGGAATTGGAGGGGACAGGCTAATTACGAGCAGTACTTC. This translates into CAWNWRGQANYEQYF. The chain uses TRBV30 and TRBJ2-7; 8 bases are a match to TRBD1. Germline V lookup: CDR1 GTSNPN, CDR2 SVGIG (reference sequence). With 4 bases clipped from V and 4 bases from J, the junction kept 12 bases outside the gene matches. This CDR3 region has 15 residues.

This clone occurred a few times. One base away lies a much larger clone, so this may be a sequencing read error. The same CDR3 arises from other DNA sequences in this sample as well. The CDR3 region is CASSRGQGYEQYF. The CDR3 bases are TGTGCCAGCAGCCGAGGACAGGGCTACGAGCAGTACTTC. This chain uses TRBV3-1 (or the pseudogene TRBV3-2) with TRBJ2-7; 8 bases align to TRBD1. The V gene's germline CDR1 is LGHDT and CDR2 YNNKEL (reference sequence). The CDR3 has 13 amino acids. The trim removed 4 bases at V and 3 bases at J, leaving 2 bases unmatched.

The chain employs TRBV15 and TRBJ1-1; D unresolved. Germline lookup yields CDR1 LNHNV and CDR2 YYDKDF (reference sequence). Trimming removed 0 bases from V and 1 base from J, with 9 bases in between. The CDR3 has 15 residues. DNA of the CDR3: TGTGCCACCAGCAGAGAGGGCAGGCCGAACACTGAAGCTTTCTTT. It yields the protein CATSREGRPNTEAFF. The full variable domain, with the rest looked up from reference TRBV15 and TRBJ1-1, is DAMVIQNPRYQVTQFGKPVTLSCSQTLNHNVMYWYQQKSSQAPKLLFHYYDKDFNNEADTPDNFQSRRPNTSFCFLDIRSPGLGDTAMYLCATSREGRPNTEAFFGQGTRLTVV.

The chain uses TRBV28 and TRBJ2-1; a possible D gene is TRBD2 (6 bases). This CDR3 region has 18 residues. Trimming stripped 4 bases from V and 4 bases from J, with 23 bases between. Germline CDR1 is MDHEN and CDR2 is SYDVKM. The chain's CDR3 is CASSSVPGRGWDYNEQFF. In DNA form, the CDR3 reads TGTGCCAGCAGTTCCGTCCCGGGACGGGGGTGGGATTACAATGAGCAGTTCTTC.

This rearrangement joins TRBV9 to TRBJ1-3, with D perhaps TRBD1 (6 bases). Deletions cut 4 bases from V and 4 bases from J, with 18 bases between. Germline V gene sequence: CDR1 SGDLS, CDR2 YYNGEE. This CDR3 has 16 residues. The CDR3 DNA sequence: TGTGCCAGCAGCCCCCGCCAGGGCGGGGGCGGAAACACCATATATTTT. It encodes CASSPRQGGGGNTIYF.

The count of this clone is one. The chain combines TRBV5-1 with TRBJ1-1; a possible D gene is TRBD1 (6 bases). This CDR3 comprises 14 residues. V was trimmed by 2 bases and J by 0 bases, leaving 8 bases between them. The germline V gene encodes CDR1 SGHRS and CDR2 YFSETQ. The CDR3 DNA reads TGCGCCAGCAGCTTCACAGGGTTGAACACTGAAGCTTTCTTT. It translates to CASSFTGLNTEAFF.

The rearrangement joins TRBV6-6 to TRBJ2-7; perhaps TRBD1 as D (5 bases). In germline, CDR1 is MNHNY, CDR2 SVGAGI (reference sequence). V lost 5 bases to trimming and J lost 7 bases, with 15 bases between them. This CDR3 region has 13 residues. CDR3 loop: CASSPEGVGEQYF. The CDR3 DNA follows: TGTGCCAGCAGTCCTGAAGGGGTTGGGGAGCAGTACTTC.

This rearrangement joins TRBV23-1 to TRBJ2-7; TRBD2 aligns across 10 bases. TRBV23-1 is flagged as an ORF with uncertain function. The CDR3 sequence is 21 residues long. Trimming cost V 3 bases and J 4 bases; bases outside gene matches: 24. CDR3 nucleotides: TGCGCCAGCAGTCATTTACCACGGCTAGCGGGAGTAGGGGGGGACCGTTACGAGCAGTACTTC. It specifies CASSHLPRLAGVGGDRYEQYF.

The rearrangement joins TRBV4-1 to TRBJ1-6, with TRBD1 identical over 7 bases. CDR1 MGHRA and CDR2 YSYEKL come from the germline V gene. V gave up 1 base and J gave up 8 bases; unmatched junction bases: 11. CDR3 length equals 17 residues. CDR3 sequence reads: CASSQVLRTGLDSPLHF. CDR3 sequence (DNA): TGCGCCAGCAGCCAAGTCCTAAGGACAGGTTTGGATTCACCCCTCCACTTT.